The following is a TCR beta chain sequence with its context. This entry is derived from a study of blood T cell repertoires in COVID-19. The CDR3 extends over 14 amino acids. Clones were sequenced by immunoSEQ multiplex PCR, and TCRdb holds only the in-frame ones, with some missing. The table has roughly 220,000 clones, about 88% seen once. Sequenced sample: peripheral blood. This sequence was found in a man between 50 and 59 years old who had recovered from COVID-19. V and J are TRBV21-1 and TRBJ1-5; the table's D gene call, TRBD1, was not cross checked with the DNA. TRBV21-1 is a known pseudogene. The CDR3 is CASSRGGLPQPQHF. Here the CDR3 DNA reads TGTGCCAGCAGCAGAGGGGGCCTCCCCCAGCCCCAGCATTTT.